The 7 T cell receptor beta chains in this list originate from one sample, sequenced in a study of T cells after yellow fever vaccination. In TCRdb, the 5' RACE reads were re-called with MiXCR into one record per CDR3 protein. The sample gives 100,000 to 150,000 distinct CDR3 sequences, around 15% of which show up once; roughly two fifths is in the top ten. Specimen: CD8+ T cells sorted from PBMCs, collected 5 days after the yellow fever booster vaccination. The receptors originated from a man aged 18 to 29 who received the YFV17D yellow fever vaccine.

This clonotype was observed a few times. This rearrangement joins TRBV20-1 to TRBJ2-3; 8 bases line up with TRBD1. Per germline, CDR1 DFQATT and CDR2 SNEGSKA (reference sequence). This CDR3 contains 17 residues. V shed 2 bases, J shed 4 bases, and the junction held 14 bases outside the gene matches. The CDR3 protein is CSARLNLDRVWADTQYF. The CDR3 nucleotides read TGCAGTGCTAGATTAAACCTGGACAGGGTTTGGGCAGATACGCAGTATTTT.

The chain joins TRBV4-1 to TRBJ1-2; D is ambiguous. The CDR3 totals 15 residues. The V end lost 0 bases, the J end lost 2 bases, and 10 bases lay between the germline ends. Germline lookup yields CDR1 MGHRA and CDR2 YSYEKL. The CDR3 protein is CASSQDPGINYGYTF. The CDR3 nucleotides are TGCGCCAGCAGCCAAGACCCAGGAATAAACTATGGCTACACCTTC.

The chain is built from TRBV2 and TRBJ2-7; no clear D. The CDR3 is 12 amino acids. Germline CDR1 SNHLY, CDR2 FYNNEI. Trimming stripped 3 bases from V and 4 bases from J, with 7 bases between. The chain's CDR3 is CASSESSYEQYV. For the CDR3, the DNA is TGTGCCAGCAGTGAGTCGTCATACGAGCAGTACGTC.

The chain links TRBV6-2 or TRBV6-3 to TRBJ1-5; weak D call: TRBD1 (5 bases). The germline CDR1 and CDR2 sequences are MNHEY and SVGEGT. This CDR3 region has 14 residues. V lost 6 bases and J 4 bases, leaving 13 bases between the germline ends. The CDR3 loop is CASSWGTENQPQHF. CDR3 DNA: TGTGCCAGCAGCTGGGGGACCGAAAATCAGCCCCAGCATTTT.

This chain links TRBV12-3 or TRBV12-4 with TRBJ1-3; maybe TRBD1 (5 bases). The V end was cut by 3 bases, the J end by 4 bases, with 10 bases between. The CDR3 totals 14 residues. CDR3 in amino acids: CASSLGGMGNTIYF. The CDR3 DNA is TGTGCCAGCAGTTTGGGGGGTATGGGAAACACCATATATTTT.

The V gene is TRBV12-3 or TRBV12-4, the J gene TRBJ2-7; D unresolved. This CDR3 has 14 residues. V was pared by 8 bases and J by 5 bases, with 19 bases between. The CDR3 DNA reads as TGTGCCAGCTCGGGTAGAACAGCCCCCCACGAGCAGTACTTC. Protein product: CASSGRTAPHEQYF.

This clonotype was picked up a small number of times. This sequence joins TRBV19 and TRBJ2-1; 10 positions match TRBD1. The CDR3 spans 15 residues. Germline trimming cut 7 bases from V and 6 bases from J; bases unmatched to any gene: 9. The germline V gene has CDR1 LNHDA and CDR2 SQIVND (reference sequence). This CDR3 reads CASNPLTGGSNEQFF. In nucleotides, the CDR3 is TGTGCCAGTAACCCCTTGACAGGGGGCTCCAATGAGCAGTTCTTC.